These T cell receptor beta chains were read from a single sample in a study of blood T cell repertoires in COVID-19. The method was immunoSEQ multiplex PCR; TCRdb's version includes in-frame clones alone and lacks a portion of them. The sample yields just over 75,000 clones, about 83% seen once. Sequencing was performed on peripheral blood. The receptors derive from a woman aged 80 or over with active or convalescent COVID-19. Both conserved end residues are part of each CDR3. A D gene is named only where the DNA matches it firmly. Clone size, where shown, is once, few, many, or a class for clones that have expanded.

>TRBV6-5|-|-|TRBJ1-1
CATQGLRNTEAFF
TGTGCCACCCAGGGATTGAGGAACACTGAAGCTTTCTTT
>TRBV28|-|-|TRBJ1-2
CASTNQGGGNYGYTF
TGTGCCAGCACCAACCAAGGGGGGGGTAACTATGGCTACACCTTC
>TRBV7-9|few|-|TRBJ1-1
CASSLAKPEAFF
TGTGCCAGCAGCTTAGCGAAGCCTGAAGCTTTCTTT
>TRBV7-9|-|-|TRBJ2-5
CASSFGGIQETQYF
TGTGCCAGCAGCTTCGGGGGAATCCAAGAGACCCAGTACTTC
>TRBV7-2|-|-|TRBJ1-6
CASSLGRDGANSPLHF
TGTGCCAGCAGCTTAGGGAGGGACGGGGCCAATTCACCCCTCCACTTT
>TRBV5-1|few|-|TRBJ2-2
CASSLVQGRGTGELFF
TGCGCCAGCAGCTTGGTTCAGGGGAGGGGCACCGGGGAGCTGTTTTTT
>TRBV10-3|-|-|TRBJ1-3
CAISEYGTRGNTIYF
TGTGCCATCAGTGAGTATGGAACCAGAGGGAACACCATATATTTT
>TRBV27|few|-|TRBJ2-7
CASSLDPGSGLGEQYF
TGTGCCAGCAGTTTAGATCCGGGTTCAGGGTTGGGCGAGCAGTACTTC
>TRBV7-6|-|TRBD2|TRBJ2-6
CASSSARGGGSGANVLTF
TGTGCCAGCAGCTCCGCAAGGGGCGGGGGCTCTGGGGCCAACGTCCTGACTTTC
>TRBV27|-|-|TRBJ2-1
CASSGLGPPPYNEQFF
TGTGCCAGCAGTGGCCTGGGGCCCCCCCCCTACAATGAGCAGTTCTTC
>TRBV6-5|-|-|TRBJ1-4
CASSYSVREGRKLFF
TGTGCCAGCAGTTACTCGGTCAGGGAAGGGAGGAAACTGTTTTTT
>TRBV7-9|-|TRBD1|TRBJ1-6
CASSAPTGPNSPLHF
TGTGCCAGCAGCGCTCCGACAGGGCCAAATTCACCCCTCCACTTT
>TRBV6-5|-|-|TRBJ1-2
CASSYSIGGVPIGYTF
TGTGCCAGCAGTTACTCGATAGGAGGGGTCCCTATTGGCTACACCTTC
>TRBV29-1|-|-|TRBJ2-2
CSVLGRAGANTGELFF
TGCAGCGTTTTGGGACGAGCGGGCGCGAACACCGGGGAGCTGTTTTTT
>TRBV7-9|-|-|TRBJ2-3
CASSFSGGTDTQYF
TGTGCCAGCAGCTTCTCAGGGGGCACAGATACGCAGTATTTT
>TRBV7-8|-|TRBD2|TRBJ2-3
CASSSPHRTSGSTEFTDTQYF
TGTGCCAGCAGCTCCCCTCACCGAACTAGCGGGAGTACGGAGTTTACAGATACGCAGTATTTT
>TRBV15|-|-|TRBJ2-1
CATSREGAHNEQFF
TGTGCCACCAGCAGAGAAGGGGCCCACAATGAGCAGTTCTTC
>TRBV7-9|-|TRBD2|TRBJ2-1
CASSLAGTSGGEQFF
TGTGCCAGCAGCTTAGCCGGGACTAGCGGGGGTGAGCAGTTCTTC
>TRBV3-1/TRBV3-2|-|TRBD1|TRBJ1-4
CASSHRTGKNEKLFF
TGTGCCAGCAGCCACCGGACAGGGAAGAATGAAAAACTGTTTTTT
>TRBV28|-|TRBD2|TRBJ2-5
CASRGGLAGLQETQYF
TGTGCCAGCAGAGGGGGACTAGCGGGCCTCCAAGAGACCCAGTACTTC
>TRBV28|-|-|TRBJ1-1
CASSLPRGPTEAFF
TGTGCCAGCAGTTTACCCAGGGGTCCCACTGAAGCTTTCTTT
>TRBV7-9|-|TRBD2|TRBJ2-7
CASSLREGRSEQYF
TGTGCCAGCAGCCTCAGGGAGGGGCGGTCCGAGCAGTACTTC
>TRBV24-1|few|-|TRBJ1-2
CATSDPRGLGGYTF
TGTGCCACCAGTGATCCGCGAGGGTTGGGGGGCTACACCTTC
>TRBV18|-|-|TRBJ2-1
CASSPPGGLGNEQFF
TGTGCCAGCTCACCACCGGGGGGGCTCGGCAATGAGCAGTTCTTC
>TRBV7-8|-|-|TRBJ2-7
CASSIDLTGEQYF
TGTGCCAGCAGCATAGATTTGACAGGCGAGCAGTACTTC
>TRBV6-5|-|TRBD1|TRBJ1-2
CASSLDRGAYGYTF
TGTGCCAGCAGCCTAGACAGGGGGGCCTATGGCTACACCTTC
>TRBV6-2/TRBV6-3|-|-|TRBJ1-1
CASSFTVYTEAFF
TGTGCCAGCAGTTTTACGGTCTACACTGAAGCTTTCTTT
>TRBV7-2|-|-|TRBJ2-1
CASSLERGALEQFF
TGTGCCAGCAGCTTAGAACGGGGGGCCCTCGAGCAGTTCTTC
>TRBV10-3|-|-|TRBJ1-5
CAISESQGWGNQPQHF
TGTGCCATCAGTGAGTCACAGGGTTGGGGCAATCAGCCCCAGCATTTT
>TRBV29-1|-|-|TRBJ2-1
CSVGLDAQNEQFF
TGCAGCGTTGGACTAGACGCGCAGAATGAGCAGTTCTTC
>TRBV28|-|-|TRBJ2-3
CASSPGADTQYF
TGTGCCAGCAGCCCCGGGGCAGATACGCAGTATTTT
>TRBV2|many|TRBD1|TRBJ1-1
CASSEDLVWTGTEAFF
TGTGCCAGCAGTGAAGACCTGGTGTGGACAGGGACTGAAGCTTTCTTT
>TRBV7-2|-|TRBD1|TRBJ1-1
CASSIQGRTEAFF
TGTGCCAGCAGCATACAGGGGCGGACTGAAGCTTTCTTT
>TRBV6-5|-|TRBD1|TRBJ1-2
CASSTPGQGMKGYTF
TGTGCCAGCAGTACACCGGGACAGGGGATGAAGGGCTACACCTTC
>TRBV5-1|-|TRBD1|TRBJ2-3
CASSQLGQGISDTQYF
TGCGCCAGCAGCCAACTGGGACAGGGGATATCGGATACGCAGTATTTT
>TRBV19|-|TRBD2|TRBJ2-5
CASSQTSGRTETQYF
TGTGCCAGTAGCCAGACTAGCGGGAGAACGGAGACCCAGTACTTC
>TRBV7-8|once|-|TRBJ2-4
CASSLPRHRAIQLLAKNIQYF
TGTGCCAGCAGCTTACCGAGACACAGGGCGATTCAGCTACTAGCCAAAAACATTCAGTACTTC
>TRBV21-1|-|-|TRBJ2-4
CASSRGGRAFLLAKNIQYF
TGTGCCAGCAGCCGGGGGGGCAGGGCATTCCTTCTAGCCAAAAACATTCAGTACTTC
>TRBV19|-|TRBD1|TRBJ1-1
CASSITGTGLNTEAFF
TGTGCCAGTAGTATCACCGGGACAGGTCTGAACACTGAAGCTTTCTTT
>TRBV4-3|once|-|TRBJ1-1
CASSQNLRGARAFF
TGCGCCAGCAGCCAAAACCTCCGGGGGGCCCGAGCTTTCTTT
>TRBV10-3|-|TRBD2|TRBJ2-5
CASQTSLQETQYF
TGTGCCAGCCAGACTAGCCTACAAGAGACCCAGTACTTC
>TRBV7-3|-|TRBD1|TRBJ1-1
CASSLVGGQGGEAFF
TGTGCCAGCAGCTTAGTAGGGGGACAGGGGGGTGAAGCTTTCTTT
>TRBV19|-|-|TRBJ1-3
CASAGIPGNTIYF
TGTGCCAGTGCGGGGATCCCTGGAAACACCATATATTTT
>TRBV28|-|TRBD1|TRBJ1-1
CASGGQFNTEAFF
TGTGCCAGCGGGGGACAGTTTAACACTGAAGCTTTCTTT
>TRBV9|once|TRBD2|TRBJ2-3
CASSVEGTSGGASTDTQYF
TGTGCCAGCAGCGTAGAGGGGACTAGCGGGGGGGCCAGCACAGATACGCAGTATTTT
>TRBV27|-|TRBD1|TRBJ2-7
CASSPWGPGQGNYEQYF
TGTGCCAGCAGTCCCTGGGGACCGGGACAGGGAAACTACGAGCAGTACTTC
>TRBV6-2/TRBV6-3|once|-|TRBJ2-7
CASSYSARYEQYF
TGTGCCAGCAGTTACTCGGCCAGATACGAGCAGTACTTC
>TRBV28|few|-|TRBJ2-7
CASSPRARYEQYF
TGTGCCAGCAGTCCCAGGGCCCGCTACGAGCAGTACTTC
>TRBV9|-|-|TRBJ2-2
CASSVARMAYTGELFF
TGTGCCAGCAGCGTAGCTAGGATGGCCTACACCGGGGAGCTGTTTTTT
>TRBV6-2/TRBV6-3|-|-|TRBJ1-6
CASSRGQIYNSPLHF
TGTGCCAGCAGCCGAGGACAAATCTATAATTCACCCCTCCACTTT